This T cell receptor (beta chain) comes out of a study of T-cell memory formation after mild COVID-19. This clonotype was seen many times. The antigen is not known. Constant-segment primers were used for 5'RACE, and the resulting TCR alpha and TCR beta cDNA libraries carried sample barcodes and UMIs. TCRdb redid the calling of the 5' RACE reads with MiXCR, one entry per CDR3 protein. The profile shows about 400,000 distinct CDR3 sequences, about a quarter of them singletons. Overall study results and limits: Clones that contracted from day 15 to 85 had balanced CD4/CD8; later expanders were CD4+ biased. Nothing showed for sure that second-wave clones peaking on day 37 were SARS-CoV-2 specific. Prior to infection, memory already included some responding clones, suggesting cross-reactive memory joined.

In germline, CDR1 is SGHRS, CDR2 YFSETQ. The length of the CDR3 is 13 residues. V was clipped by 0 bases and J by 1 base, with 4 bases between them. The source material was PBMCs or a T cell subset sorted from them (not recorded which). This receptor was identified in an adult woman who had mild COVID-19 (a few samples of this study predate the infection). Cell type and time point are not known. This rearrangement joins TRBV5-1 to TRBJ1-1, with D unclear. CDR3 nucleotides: TGCGCCAGCAGCTTGGTCTGGAACACTGAAGCTTTCTTT. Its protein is CASSLVWNTEAFF.